This entry describes one TCR beta chain. The antigen is not known. This CDR3 spans 15 amino acids. Germline lookup yields CDR1 SGHKS and CDR2 YYEKEE (reference sequence). V was clipped by 4 bases and J by 1 base, with 14 bases between them. These data belong to a study of T cell repertoires in cytomegalovirus infection. Background on the study: In public TCR beta signatures, there were indications of both CMV infection and matching HLA type. Whole-study results and caveats: Carriers of CMV plus the relevant HLA were identified by cumulative public TCR beta family frequency. HLA-C-restricted TCR beta clonotypes specific for CMV led the ex vivo response.

MiXCR, applied by TCRdb to the reads, yields one record per CDR3 protein. Of approximately 750,000 distinct CDR3 sequences in the sample, roughly 36% were seen once. This TCR derives from a human donor in good health (CMV status not recorded). Some clones in this sample may be carry-over from other donors' samples. The V call is TRBV5-5, the J call TRBJ1-1, with D possibly matching TRBD1 (5 bases). The sample was PBMCs. This chain's CDR3 is CASSPSRGGNTEAFF. Here the CDR3 DNA reads TGTGCCAGCAGCCCCTCGAGGGGTGGGAACACTGAAGCTTTCTTT.